Listed below are T cell receptor beta chains from one sample, sequenced in a study of cytomegalovirus exposure and HLA in healthy donors. TCRdb's table, derived via immunoSEQ multiplex PCR, lists solely in-frame clones and lacks some. This sample carries nearly 200,000 clones, 65% to 85% of them seen once, and the ten largest clones take approximately 0.092%. The specimen was PBMCs. The source is a boy aged 2 to 10 in good health and CMV-seronegative. Each CDR3 is given with its conserved first and last residue. Fields, in order: CDR3 length, clone size, D gene, J gene, V gene, CDR3 DNA, CDR3 protein. A D gene is named only where the DNA matches it firmly. Expanded clones get a size class; other rows say once, few or many, or leave the size out.

13 NA TRBD1 TRBJ2-3 TRBV6-1 TGTGCCAGCCGGGACAGAACTCTACGGACGCAGTATTTT CASRDRTLRTQYF
13 NA TRBD1 TRBJ2-1 TRBV10-3 TGTGCCATCAGGGGACAGGCATACAATGAGCAGTTCTTC CAIRGQAYNEQFF
16 NA NA TRBJ2-1 TRBV6-1 TGTGCCAGCAGTGAAGCCTCTATTGGTCGATACAATGAGCAGTTCTTC CASSEASIGRYNEQFF
15 NA TRBD1 TRBJ1-1 TRBV5-1 TGCGCCAGCAGCTACCCGACAGGGGGCGGTGCTGAAGCTTTCTTT CASSYPTGGGAEAFF
14 NA TRBD2 TRBJ2-5 TRBV5-4 TGTGCCAGCAGCCACGGGGAGGGAGTAGAGACCCAGTACTTC CASSHGEGVETQYF
13 NA NA TRBJ1-1 TRBV6-1 TGTGCCAGCAACCTAGTTATGAACACTGAAGCTTTCTTT CASNLVMNTEAFF
14 NA NA TRBJ1-3 TRBV5-4 TGTGCCAGCAGCCCTTCTGCGTCTGGAAACACCATATATTTT CASSPSASGNTIYF
14 NA NA TRBJ2-1 TRBV4-1 TGCGCCAGCAGCCAAGATCATTCGGGGGATGAGCAGTTCTTC CASSQDHSGDEQFF
14 once NA TRBJ1-4 TRBV7-6 TGTGCCAGCAGCCCCGGATGGAGAGATGAAAAACTGTTTTTT CASSPGWRDEKLFF
12 NA TRBD1 TRBJ2-5 TRBV15 TGTGCCACCAGCACAGGGGGAGAGACCCAGTACTTC CATSTGGETQYF
13 once NA TRBJ2-7 TRBV7-2 TGTGCCAGCAGCTTAGGACAGGTCTACGAGCAGTACTTC CASSLGQVYEQYF